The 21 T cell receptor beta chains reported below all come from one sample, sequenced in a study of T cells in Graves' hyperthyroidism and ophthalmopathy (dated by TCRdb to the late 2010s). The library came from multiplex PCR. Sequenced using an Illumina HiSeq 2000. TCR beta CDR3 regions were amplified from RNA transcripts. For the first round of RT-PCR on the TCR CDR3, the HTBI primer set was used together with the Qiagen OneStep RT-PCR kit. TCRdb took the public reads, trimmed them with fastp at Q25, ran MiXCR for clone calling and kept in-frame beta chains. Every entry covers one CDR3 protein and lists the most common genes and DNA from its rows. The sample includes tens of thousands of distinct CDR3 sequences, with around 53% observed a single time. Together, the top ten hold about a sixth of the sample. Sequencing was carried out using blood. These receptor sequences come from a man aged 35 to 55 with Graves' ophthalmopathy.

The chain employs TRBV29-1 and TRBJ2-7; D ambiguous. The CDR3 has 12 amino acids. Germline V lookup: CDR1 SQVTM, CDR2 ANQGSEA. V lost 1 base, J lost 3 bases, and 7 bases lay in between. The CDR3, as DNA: TGCAGCGTTGAAGGCAGGAACTACGAGCAGTACTTC. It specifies CSVEGRNYEQYF.

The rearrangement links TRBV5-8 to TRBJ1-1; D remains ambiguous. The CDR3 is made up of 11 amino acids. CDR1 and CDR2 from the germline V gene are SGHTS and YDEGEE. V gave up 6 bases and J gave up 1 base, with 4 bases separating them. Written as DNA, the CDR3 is TGTGCCAGCATGCAGAACACTGAAGCTTTCTTT. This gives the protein CASMQNTEAFF.

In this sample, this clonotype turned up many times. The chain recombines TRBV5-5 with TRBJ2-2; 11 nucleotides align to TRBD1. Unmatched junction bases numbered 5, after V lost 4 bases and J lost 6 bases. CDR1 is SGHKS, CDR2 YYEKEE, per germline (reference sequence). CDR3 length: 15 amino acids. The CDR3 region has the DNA TGTGCCAGCAGCCCTGGACAGGGGGCGGCCGGGGAGCTGTTTTTT. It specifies CASSPGQGAAGELFF.

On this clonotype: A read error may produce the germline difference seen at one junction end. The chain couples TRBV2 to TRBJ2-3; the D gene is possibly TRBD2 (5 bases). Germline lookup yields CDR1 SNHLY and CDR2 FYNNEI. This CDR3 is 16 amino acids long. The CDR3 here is CASNEFGLPGTDMQYF. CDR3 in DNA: TGTGCCAGCAATGAGTTTGGACTGCCGGGTACAGATATGCAGTATTTT.

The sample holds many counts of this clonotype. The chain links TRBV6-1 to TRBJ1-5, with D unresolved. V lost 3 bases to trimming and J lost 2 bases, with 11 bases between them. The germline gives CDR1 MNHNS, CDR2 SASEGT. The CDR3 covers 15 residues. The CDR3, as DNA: TGTGCCAGCAGTGATCATGGGAGGGGCAATCAGCCCCAGCATTTT. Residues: CASSDHGRGNQPQHF.

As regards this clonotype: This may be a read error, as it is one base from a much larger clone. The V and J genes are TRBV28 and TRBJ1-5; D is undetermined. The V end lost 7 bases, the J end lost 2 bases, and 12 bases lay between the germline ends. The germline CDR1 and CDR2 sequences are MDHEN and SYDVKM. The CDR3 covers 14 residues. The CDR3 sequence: CASIPLGGNQPQHF. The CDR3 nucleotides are TGTGCCAGCATTCCACTGGGAGGCAATCAGCCCCAGCATTTT.

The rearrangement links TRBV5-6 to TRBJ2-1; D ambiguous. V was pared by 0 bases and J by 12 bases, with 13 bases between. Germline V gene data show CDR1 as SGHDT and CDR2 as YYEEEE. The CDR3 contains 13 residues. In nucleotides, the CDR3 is TGTGCCAGCAGCTTGGGCTGGGATGATACGCAGTTCTTC. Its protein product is CASSLGWDDTQFF.

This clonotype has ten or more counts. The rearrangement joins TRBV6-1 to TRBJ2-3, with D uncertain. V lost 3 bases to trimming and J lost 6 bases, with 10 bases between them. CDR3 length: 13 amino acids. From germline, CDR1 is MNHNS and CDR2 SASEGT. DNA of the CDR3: TGTGCCAGCAGTGACTTACCCGGGGATACGCAGTATTTT. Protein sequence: CASSDLPGDTQYF.

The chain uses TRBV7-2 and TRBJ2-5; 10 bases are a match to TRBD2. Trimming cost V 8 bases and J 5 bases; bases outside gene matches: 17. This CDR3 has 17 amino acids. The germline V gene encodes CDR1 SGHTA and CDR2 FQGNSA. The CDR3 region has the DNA TGTGCCAGCGGTTTAGGGGCTAGCGGGAGCAGCGAGGAGACCCAGTACTTC. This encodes CASGLGASGSSEETQYF. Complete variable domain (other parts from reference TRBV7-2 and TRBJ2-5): GAGVSQSPSNKVTEKGKDVELRCDPISGHTALYWYRQSLGQGLEFLIYFQGNSAPDKSGLPSDRFSAERTGGSVSTLTIQRTQQEDSAVYLCASGLGASGSSEETQYFGPGTRLLVL.

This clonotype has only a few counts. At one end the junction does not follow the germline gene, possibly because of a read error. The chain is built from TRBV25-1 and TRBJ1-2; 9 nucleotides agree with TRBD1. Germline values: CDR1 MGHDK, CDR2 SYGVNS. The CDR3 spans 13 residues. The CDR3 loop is CASNGQGLDGYTF. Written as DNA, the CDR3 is TGTGCTAGCAATGGACAGGGGTTGGATGGCTACACCTTC.

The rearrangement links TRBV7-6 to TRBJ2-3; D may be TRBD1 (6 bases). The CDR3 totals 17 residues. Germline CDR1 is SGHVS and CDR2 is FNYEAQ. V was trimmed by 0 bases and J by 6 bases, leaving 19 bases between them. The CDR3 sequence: CASSLAPEQGEVDTQYF. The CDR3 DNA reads TGTGCCAGCAGCTTAGCGCCTGAACAGGGAGAGGTGGATACGCAGTATTTT.

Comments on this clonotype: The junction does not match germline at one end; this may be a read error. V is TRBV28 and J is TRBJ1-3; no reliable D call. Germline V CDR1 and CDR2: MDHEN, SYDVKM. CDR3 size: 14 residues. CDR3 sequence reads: CASSLSPGGNTVYF. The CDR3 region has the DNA TGTGCCAGCAGTTTAAGTCCAGGTGGAAACACCGTATATTTT.

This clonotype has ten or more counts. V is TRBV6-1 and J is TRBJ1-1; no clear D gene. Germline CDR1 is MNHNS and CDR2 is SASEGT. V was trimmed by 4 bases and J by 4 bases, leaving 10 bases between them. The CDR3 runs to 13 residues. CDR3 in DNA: TGTGCCAGCAGTGCACAGTCAGGCACTGAAGCTTTCTTT. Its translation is CASSAQSGTEAFF.

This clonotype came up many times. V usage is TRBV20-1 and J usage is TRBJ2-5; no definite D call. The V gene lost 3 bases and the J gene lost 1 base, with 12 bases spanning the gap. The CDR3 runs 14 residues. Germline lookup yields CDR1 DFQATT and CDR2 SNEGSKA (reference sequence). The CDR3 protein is CSARGKGTQETQYF. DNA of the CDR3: TGCAGTGCTAGGGGAAAGGGTACCCAAGAGACCCAGTACTTC.

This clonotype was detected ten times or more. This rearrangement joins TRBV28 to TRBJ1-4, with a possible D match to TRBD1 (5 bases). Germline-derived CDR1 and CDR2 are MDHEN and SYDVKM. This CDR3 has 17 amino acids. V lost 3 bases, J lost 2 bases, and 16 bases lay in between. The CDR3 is CASSFRDLRRTNEKLFF. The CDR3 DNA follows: TGTGCCAGCAGTTTCAGGGACCTCCGACGCACTAATGAAAAACTGTTTTTT.

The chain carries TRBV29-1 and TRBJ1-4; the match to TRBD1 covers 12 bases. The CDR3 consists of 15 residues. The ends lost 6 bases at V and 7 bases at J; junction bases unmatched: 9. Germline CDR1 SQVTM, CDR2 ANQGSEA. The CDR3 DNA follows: TGCAGCGTCCAAGGGACAGGGGGCGATGGTGAAAAACTGTTTTTT. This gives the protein CSVQGTGGDGEKLFF.

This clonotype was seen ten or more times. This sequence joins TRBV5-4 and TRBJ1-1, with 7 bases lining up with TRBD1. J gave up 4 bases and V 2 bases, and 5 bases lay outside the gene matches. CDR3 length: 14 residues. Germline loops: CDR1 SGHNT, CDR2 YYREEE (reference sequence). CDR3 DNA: TGTGCCAGCAGCTTACAGGGGTTGAGCACTGAAGCTTTCTTT. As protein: CASSLQGLSTEAFF. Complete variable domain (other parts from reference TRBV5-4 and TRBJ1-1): ETGVTQSPTHLIKTRGQQVTLRCSSQSGHNTVSWYQQALGQGPQFIFQYYREEENGRGNFPPRFSGLQFPNYSSELNVNALELDDSALYLCASSLQGLSTEAFFGQGTRLTVV.

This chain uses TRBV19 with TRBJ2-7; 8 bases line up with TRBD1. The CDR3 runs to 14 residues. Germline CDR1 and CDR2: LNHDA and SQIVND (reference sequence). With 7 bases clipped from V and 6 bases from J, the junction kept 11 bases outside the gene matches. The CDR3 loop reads CASNRDRGPFEQYF. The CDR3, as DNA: TGTGCCAGTAATAGAGACAGGGGTCCCTTCGAGCAGTACTTC.

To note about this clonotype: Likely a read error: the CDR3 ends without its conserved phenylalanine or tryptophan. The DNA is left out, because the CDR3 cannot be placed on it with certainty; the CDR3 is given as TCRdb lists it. The CDR3 here is CASSAIRDGYTFGS. J is TRBJ2-5 and V is TRBV5-1; TRBD2 is the table's D call and was not checked against the DNA. Germline CDR1 reads SGHRS; CDR2 reads YFSETQ. The CDR3 is 14 amino acids in total, end residues counted.

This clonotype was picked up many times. CDR3 sequence: CASSTPGTAQETQYF. The CDR3 DNA is TGCGCCAGCAGTACACCCGGGACAGCACAAGAGACCCAGTACTTC. V and J are TRBV4-1 and TRBJ2-5, with 7 bases aligning to TRBD1. Germline CDR1 reads MGHRA; CDR2 reads YSYEKL. There are 15 residues in the CDR3. Trimming cost V 6 bases and J 2 bases; bases outside gene matches: 9.

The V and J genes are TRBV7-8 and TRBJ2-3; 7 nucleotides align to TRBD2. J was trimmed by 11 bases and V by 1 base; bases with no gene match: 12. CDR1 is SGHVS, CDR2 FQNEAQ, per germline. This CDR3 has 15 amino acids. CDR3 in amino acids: CASSLVWGGPNEQYF. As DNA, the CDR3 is TGTGCCAGCAGCTTAGTATGGGGAGGGCCCAATGAGCAGTATTTT.